A single sample gave rise to the 13 T cell receptor beta chains below, sequenced in a study of early stage breast cancer tumors. Libraries were prepared by immunoSEQ multiplex PCR; TCRdb keeps only in-frame clonotypes and omits some of them. The profile covers 40,000 to 60,000 clones, with roughly 78% appearing a single time and about 3.4% taken by the ten largest. Input material: blood. Source of these receptors: a person aged 35 to 50 with breast cancer.

The CDR3 loop reads CASSLERQGFEDTQYF. CDR3 nucleotides: TGTGCCAGCAGCTTGGAACGACAGGGGTTTGAAGATACGCAGTATTTT. The rearrangement joins TRBV5-4 to TRBJ2-3; 8 nucleotides align to TRBD1. The CDR3 covers 16 residues. Per germline, CDR1 SGHNT and CDR2 YYREEE (reference sequence). V gave up 0 bases and J gave up 5 bases; unmatched junction bases: 8.

The rearrangement uses TRBV6-5 and TRBJ2-3, with D perhaps TRBD1 (6 bases). The CDR3 covers 14 residues. The germline gives CDR1 MNHEY, CDR2 SVGAGI. V lost 7 bases and J lost 0, with 11 bases in between. The CDR3 loop reads CASNRDRSTDTQYF. CDR3 DNA: TGTGCCAGCAACAGGGATCGAAGCACAGATACGCAGTATTTT.

As DNA, the CDR3 is TGTGCCAGTAGTATAGGTCAGGGGGCGATTGGCTACACCTTC. Protein product: CASSIGQGAIGYTF. The chain has TRBV19 and TRBJ1-2; 8 bases line up with TRBD1. The J segment lost 7 bases and the V segment lost 1 base, leaving 5 bases of the junction unmatched. In germline, CDR1 is LNHDA, CDR2 SQIVND (reference sequence). The CDR3 is 14 amino acids.

The gene calls are TRBV6-1 and TRBJ2-1; a weak D match, TRBD1 (6 bases). Germline CDR1 is MNHNS and CDR2 is SASEGT. The CDR3 runs to 13 residues. V was shortened by 5 bases and J by 4 bases, with 9 bases between the two germline ends. The CDR3 sequence is CASSWTAYNEQFF. CDR3 sequence (DNA): TGTGCCAGCAGTTGGACAGCGTACAATGAGCAGTTCTTC.

The chain has TRBV27 and TRBJ1-5; no clear D. The ends were cut back, 0 bases at V and 0 bases at J, with 6 bases in the middle. The length of the CDR3 is 15 residues. Germline CDR1 reads MNHEY; CDR2 reads SMNVEV (reference sequence). The CDR3 DNA is TGTGCCAGCAGTTTATCGCCACTTAGCAATCAGCCCCAGCATTTT. Translation: CASSLSPLSNQPQHF.

The V call is TRBV11-2, the J call TRBJ2-1; D is ambiguous. Germline V gene sequence: CDR1 SGHAT, CDR2 FQNNGV. This CDR3 contains 12 residues. V gave up 7 bases and J gave up 5 bases, with 9 bases separating them. The CDR3 region is CASNPRDNEQFF. CDR3 DNA: TGTGCCAGCAATCCTCGGGACAATGAGCAGTTCTTC.

J is TRBJ2-5 and V is TRBV9; D might be TRBD2 (6 bases). This CDR3 is built from 12 residues. Germline CDR1 is SGDLS and CDR2 is YYNGEE. CDR3 sequence (DNA): TGTGTTTACAAGCGGGCCCAAGAGACCCAGTACTTC. Its protein product is CVYKRAQETQYF. The whole variable domain, remainder taken from reference TRBV9 and TRBJ2-5, is DSGVTQTPKHLITATGQRVTLRCSPRSGDLSVYWYQQSLDQGLQFLIQYYNGEERAKGNILERFSAQQFPDLHSELNLSSLELGDSALYFCVYKRAQETQYFGPGTRLLVL.

This rearrangement joins TRBV25-1 to TRBJ2-1; unclear D gene. Between the trimmed V and J ends, which lost 2 bases and 2 bases, there was a span of 7 bases. CDR1 is MGHDK and CDR2 is SYGVNS in the germline V gene. CDR3 size: 14 residues. The CDR3 region has the DNA TGTGCCAGCAGTGAAGAGTGGACCTACAATGAGCAGTTCTTC. Translated: CASSEEWTYNEQFF.

The sample holds a few counts of this clone. The J gene is TRBJ2-5, the V gene TRBV6-1, with 12 bases aligning to TRBD1. J lost 5 bases, V lost 6 bases, and 7 bases had no gene match. Germline V gene data show CDR1 as MNHNS and CDR2 as SASEGT. The CDR3 has 15 amino acids. DNA of the CDR3: TGTGCCAGCAGAACCGGGACAGGGGGCGGGGAGACCCAGTACTTC. Translated, it gives CASRTGTGGGETQYF.

There are a few counts of this clone. The V gene is TRBV10-3, the J gene TRBJ2-3; 10 bases are a match to TRBD2. The germline V gene has CDR1 ENHRY and CDR2 SYGVKD. Germline trimming cut 10 bases from V and 2 bases from J; bases unmatched to any gene: 9. The CDR3 totals 15 residues. This CDR3 is CATTSGRDNTDTQYF. For the CDR3, the DNA is TGTGCCACTACAAGCGGGAGGGATAACACAGATACGCAGTATTTT.

The gene calls are TRBV6-5 and TRBJ1-2; TRBD1 matches at 11 bases. The CDR3 is 14 residues long. Germline values: CDR1 MNHEY, CDR2 SVGAGI. V dropped 0 bases and J dropped 8; count of bases not matched to a gene: 2. CDR3 region: CASSYSGQGGGYTF. The CDR3 bases are TGTGCCAGCAGTTACTCGGGACAGGGGGGCGGCTACACCTTC.

In its sample, this clone was seen a few times. The chain has TRBV27 and TRBJ2-1; D unresolved. The CDR3 has 12 amino acids. Germline V gene data show CDR1 as MNHEY and CDR2 as SMNVEV (reference sequence). Trimming removed 7 bases at V and 9 bases at J, with 13 bases between. This CDR3 is CASKTLLGEQFF. The CDR3 DNA reads as TGTGCCAGCAAAACTCTTCTCGGTGAGCAGTTCTTC.

The chain recombines TRBV6-1 with TRBJ2-7, with TRBD2 matching 10 bases. The V gene's germline CDR1 is MNHNS and CDR2 SASEGT. The CDR3 sequence is 13 residues long. Unmatched junction bases numbered 2, after V lost 6 bases and J lost 3 bases. CDR3 bases: TGTGCCAGCAGGGCTAGCGGGAGCTACGAGCAGTACTTC. Protein product: CASRASGSYEQYF.